This TCR beta chain was documented in a study of identical twins. The germline V gene encodes CDR1 SEHNR and CDR2 FQNEAQ (reference sequence). V gave up 0 bases and J gave up 1 base, with 10 bases separating them. This CDR3 spans 16 amino acids. TCRdb re-called the 5' RACE reads with MiXCR, one entry per CDR3 protein. Of 1.5 million to 2 million distinct CDR3 sequences listed, about 31% are singletons. What was sequenced was cord blood. The receptor comes from a newborn girl in good health. The chain combines TRBV7-9 with TRBJ1-5; D is unclear. The CDR3 here is CASSLALRASNQPQHF. The CDR3 DNA sequence: TGTGCCAGCAGCTTAGCGTTGAGGGCCAGCAATCAGCCCCAGCATTTT.